This T cell receptor (beta chain) came from a study of vaccination and CD4 T cells after COVID-19. Treatment indicated: approximately 11-day PBMC culture with coronavirus spike peptide pools or control peptides (ViraFEST assay). Trimming shortened V by 6 bases and J by 3 bases, and 11 bases separated the two germline ends. CDR1 is KGHDR, CDR2 SFDVKD, per germline. The CDR3 sequence is 14 residues long. This clonotype was picked up a small number of times. The antigen is not known. Once obtained from cultured CD4+ T cells, the DNA was sequenced using the Oncomine TCR Beta short-read assay. MiXCR, run by TCRdb on the PCR reads, gives a single entry per CDR3 protein. The sample holds about 27,000 distinct CDR3 sequences; roughly 60% are singletons and the top ten take around 16%.

The chain carries TRBV24-1 and TRBJ2-1; possible D gene TRBD1, 6 bases. The material was CD4+ T cells from blood, cultured in vitro, obtained after SARS-CoV-2 vaccination. The clonotype comes from a human donor who received a COVID-19 vaccine. CDR3 region: CATSQGQNYNEQFF. CDR3 sequence (DNA): TGTGCCACCAGTCAAGGACAGAACTACAATGAGCAGTTCTTC.